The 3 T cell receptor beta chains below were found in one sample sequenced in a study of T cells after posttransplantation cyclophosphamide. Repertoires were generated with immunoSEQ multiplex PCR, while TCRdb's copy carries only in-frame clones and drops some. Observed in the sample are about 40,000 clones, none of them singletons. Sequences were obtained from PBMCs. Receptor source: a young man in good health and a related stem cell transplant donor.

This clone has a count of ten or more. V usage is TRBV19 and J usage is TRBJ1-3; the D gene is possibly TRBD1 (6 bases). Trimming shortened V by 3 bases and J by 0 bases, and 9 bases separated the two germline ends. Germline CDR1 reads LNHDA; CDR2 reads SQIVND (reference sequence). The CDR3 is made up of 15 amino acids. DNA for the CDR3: TGTGCCAGTAGTATCGACAGGACCTCTGGAAACACCATATATTTT. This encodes CASSIDRTSGNTIYF.

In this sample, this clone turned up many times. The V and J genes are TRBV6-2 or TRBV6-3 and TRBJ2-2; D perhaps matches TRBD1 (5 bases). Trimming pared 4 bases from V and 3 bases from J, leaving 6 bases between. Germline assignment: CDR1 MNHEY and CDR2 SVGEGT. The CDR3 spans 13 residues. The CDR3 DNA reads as TGTGCCAGCAGTTTCAGGGACACCGGGGAGCTGTTTTTT. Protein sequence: CASSFRDTGELFF.

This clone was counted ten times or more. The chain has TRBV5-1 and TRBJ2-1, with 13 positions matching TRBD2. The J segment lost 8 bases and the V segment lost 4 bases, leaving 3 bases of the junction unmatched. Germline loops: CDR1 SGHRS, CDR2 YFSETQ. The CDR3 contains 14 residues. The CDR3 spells CASSITSGGDEQFF. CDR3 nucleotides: TGCGCCAGCAGCATCACTAGCGGGGGGGATGAGCAGTTCTTC.